Below, 27 T cell receptor beta chains from the same sample are listed, as sequenced in a study of T cells in Graves' hyperthyroidism and ophthalmopathy. The source material, RNA transcripts, was used to amplify TCR beta CDR3 regions. First-round RT-PCR with HTBI primers amplified the TCR CDR3 region. Via MiXCR, TCRdb re-called the multiplex PCR reads, giving one row per CDR3 protein. The repertoire holds about half a million distinct CDR3 sequences, with under 25% as singletons. Sequenced input: blood. The source of these receptors is a man aged 18 to 29 with Graves' hyperthyroidism.

The chain carries TRBV13 and TRBJ1-1; 8 bases agree with TRBD1. The J segment lost 5 bases and the V segment lost 4 bases, leaving 6 bases of the junction unmatched. The CDR3 extends over 14 amino acids. Germline CDR1 reads PRHDT; CDR2 reads FYEKMQ (reference sequence). This CDR3 is CASSWRTGRTEAFF. As DNA, the CDR3 is TGTGCCAGCAGCTGGAGGACAGGGAGGACTGAAGCTTTCTTT.

This clonotype has just a few counts. V is TRBV2 and J is TRBJ1-5; 10 nucleotides line up with TRBD1. The CDR3 length is 19 residues. Unmatched junction bases numbered 11, after V lost 0 bases and J lost 3 bases. Germline CDR1 reads SNHLY; CDR2 reads FYNNEI. CDR3 in DNA: TGTGCCAGCAGTGAAGCGTTTTGGGGGACAGGGGCATACAATCAGCCCCAGCATTTT. Its translation: CASSEAFWGTGAYNQPQHF. The full variable domain, with the rest looked up from reference TRBV2 and TRBJ1-5, is EPEVTQTPSHQVTQMGQEVILRCVPISNHLYFYWYRQILGQKVEFLVSFYNNEISEKSEIFDDQFSVERPDGSNFTLKIRSTKLEDSAMYFCASSEAFWGTGAYNQPQHFGDGTRLSIL.

The chain is built from TRBV28 and TRBJ2-2; possibly TRBD1 for D (6 bases). From germline, CDR1 is MDHEN and CDR2 SYDVKM. This CDR3 has 15 amino acids. V shed 2 bases and J shed 6 bases, with 13 bases lying between them. For the CDR3, the DNA is TGTGCCAGCAGTTTAGCTGGGGGCGAGGCCGGGGAGCTGTTTTTT. It specifies CASSLAGGEAGELFF. Variable domain in full (rest from reference TRBV28 and TRBJ2-2): DVKVTQSSRYLVKRTGEKVFLECVQDMDHENMFWYRQDPGLGLRLIYFSYDVKMKEKGDIPEGYSVSREKKERFSLILESASTNQTSMYLCASSLAGGEAGELFFGEGSRLTVL.

In this sample, this clonotype turned up many times. The J gene is TRBJ1-2, the V gene TRBV2; D is unclear. This CDR3 comprises 13 residues. V was cut by 6 bases and J by 3 bases, with 11 bases left in between. CDR1 SNHLY and CDR2 FYNNEI come from the germline V gene. CDR3 protein: CASRFWGDYGYTF. In nucleotides, the CDR3 is TGTGCCAGCAGATTCTGGGGAGACTATGGCTACACCTTC. Full variable domain (remainder filled in from reference TRBV2 and TRBJ1-2): EPEVTQTPSHQVTQMGQEVILRCVPISNHLYFYWYRQILGQKVEFLVSFYNNEISEKSEIFDDQFSVERPDGSNFTLKIRSTKLEDSAMYFCASRFWGDYGYTFGSGTRLTVV.

In its sample, this clonotype was seen many times. The chain couples TRBV6-2 or TRBV6-3 to TRBJ2-7; D ambiguous. This CDR3 spans 14 amino acids. V lost 8 bases and J lost 1, with 15 bases in between. CDR1 and CDR2 (germline): MNHEY, SVGEGT. The CDR3 spells CASFSGLTSYEQYF. The DNA of the CDR3 is TGTGCCAGCTTCTCCGGGCTGACTTCCTACGAGCAGTACTTC.

This clonotype occurred a few times. This rearrangement joins TRBV6-5 to TRBJ2-7; 9 positions agree with TRBD1. The germline gives CDR1 MNHEY, CDR2 SVGAGI. CDR3 length: 17 residues. J lost 0 bases, V lost 2 bases, and 8 bases had no gene match. The CDR3 bases are TGTGCCAGCAGTTACACCCCCGGACAGGGGAGCTCCTACGAGCAGTACTTC. Translation: CASSYTPGQGSSYEQYF.

This clonotype came up many times. The V gene is TRBV6-5, the J gene TRBJ2-2; D tentatively reads TRBD1 or TRBD2 (5 bases each). Trimming left V 5 bases short and J 1 base short, with 11 bases between. Germline V gene lookup returns CDR1 MNHEY and CDR2 SVGAGI. This CDR3 is 15 amino acids long. Here the CDR3 reads CASSRGTLNTGELFF. The CDR3 bases are TGTGCCAGCAGTCGAGGGACGTTGAACACCGGGGAGCTGTTTTTT.

The chain employs TRBV6-1 and TRBJ2-7, with D tentatively TRBD1 (7 bases). Germline V gene data show CDR1 as MNHNS and CDR2 as SASEGT. The CDR3 length is 14 residues. V gave up 6 bases and J gave up 1 base, with 13 bases separating them. The CDR3 loop reads CASRTRGVSYEQYF. The CDR3 DNA is TGTGCCAGCAGGACCAGGGGGGTGTCCTACGAGCAGTACTTC.

This clonotype has just a few counts. The V and J genes are TRBV7-9 and TRBJ2-5, with 11 bases lining up with TRBD1. This CDR3 is built from 16 residues. Germline loops: CDR1 SEHNR, CDR2 FQNEAQ (reference sequence). V was clipped by 5 bases and J by 5 bases; unmatched bases: 10. The CDR3 loop reads CASSQTGTGGGETQYF. CDR3 in DNA: TGTGCCAGCAGCCAGACCGGGACAGGGGGAGGGGAGACCCAGTACTTC.

The table lists this clonotype with many counts. The chain links TRBV19 to TRBJ2-2; D is unresolved. Trimming stripped 3 bases from V and 3 bases from J, with 11 bases between. The CDR3 runs 15 residues. The germline V gene has CDR1 LNHDA and CDR2 SQIVND (reference sequence). CDR3 protein: CASSIGSGHTGELFF. The CDR3 nucleotides read TGTGCCAGTAGTATTGGCTCTGGCCACACCGGGGAGCTGTTTTTT. Using reference TRBV19 and TRBJ2-2 for the parts outside the CDR3, the full variable domain is DGGITQSPKYLFRKEGQNVTLSCEQNLNHDAMYWYRQDPGQGLRLIYYSQIVNDFQKGDIAEGYSVSREKKESFPLTVTSAQKNPTAFYLCASSIGSGHTGELFFGEGSRLTVL.

The CDR3 loop reads CASSVHRVMNTEAFF. In nucleotides, the CDR3 is TGTGCCAGCAGTGTGCACAGGGTTATGAACACTGAAGCTTTCTTT. V and J are TRBV12-3 or TRBV12-4 and TRBJ1-1; TRBD1 is a possible D gene (6 bases). The CDR3 runs 15 residues. Trimming shortened V by 5 bases and J by 0 bases, and 13 bases separated the two germline ends.

This clonotype was detected ten times or more. J is TRBJ2-5 and V is TRBV28; a possible D gene is TRBD1 (5 bases). The CDR3 has 15 residues. The V end lost 4 bases, the J end lost 0 bases, and 12 bases lay between the germline ends. CDR1 is MDHEN, CDR2 SYDVKM, per germline. The CDR3 loop is CASSSEPDNQETQYF. CDR3 DNA: TGTGCCAGCAGTTCTGAACCGGACAACCAAGAGACCCAGTACTTC.

This clonotype was observed at least ten times. The genes are TRBV2 and TRBJ2-7; D may be TRBD1 (7 bases). Trimming left V 6 bases short and J 9 bases short, with 12 bases between. The CDR3 totals 11 residues. CDR1 is SNHLY and CDR2 is FYNNEI in the germline V gene. As DNA, the CDR3 is TGTGCCAGCAGGTGGCAGGGGGGGCAGTACTTC. Amino acids: CASRWQGGQYF. The variable domain in full, completed from reference TRBV2 and TRBJ2-7, reads EPEVTQTPSHQVTQMGQEVILRCVPISNHLYFYWYRQILGQKVEFLVSFYNNEISEKSEIFDDQFSVERPDGSNFTLKIRSTKLEDSAMYFCASRWQGGQYFGPGTRLTVT.

V and J are TRBV29-1 and TRBJ1-1; 7 bases are a match to TRBD1. This CDR3 is 13 amino acids long. Germline V gene lookup returns CDR1 SQVTM and CDR2 ANQGSEA. Trimming at V came to 2 bases and at J to 4 bases, leaving 4 bases not matched to a gene. CDR3 protein: CSVEPDRRTEAFF. CDR3 nucleotide sequence: TGCAGCGTTGAACCGGACAGGCGCACTGAAGCTTTCTTT.

This clonotype has more than one count but fewer than ten. The chain joins TRBV12-3 or TRBV12-4 to TRBJ1-1, with TRBD1 matching 7 bases. The CDR3 is 16 amino acids. V gave up 5 bases and J gave up 1 base; unmatched junction bases: 10. CDR3 coding DNA: TGTGCCAGCAGTGGGAGGGGGCGCGTATGGAACACTGAAGCTTTCTTT. Protein sequence: CASSGRGRVWNTEAFF.

At least ten counts were recorded for this clonotype. The J gene is TRBJ1-5, the V gene TRBV30; D may be TRBD1 (6 bases). Germline lookup yields CDR1 GTSNPN and CDR2 SVGIG (reference sequence). V lost 0 bases and J lost 4, with 7 bases in between. CDR3 length: 13 residues. CDR3 region: CAWSVQGNQPQHF. In DNA, the CDR3 is TGTGCCTGGAGTGTACAGGGTAATCAGCCCCAGCATTTT.

This clonotype was counted at least ten times. The rearrangement links TRBV5-1 to TRBJ1-1, with D hard to call. The CDR3 spans 14 residues. CDR1 SGHRS and CDR2 YFSETQ come from the germline V gene. Trimming pared 0 bases from V and 0 bases from J, leaving 6 bases between. The CDR3 spells CASSLDPMNTEAFF. CDR3 DNA: TGCGCCAGCAGCTTGGATCCCATGAACACTGAAGCTTTCTTT.

This clonotype was recorded a few times. The chain uses TRBV4-1 and TRBJ1-1; 7 bases align to TRBD1. V gave up 3 bases and J gave up 3 bases; unmatched junction bases: 10. Germline CDR1 reads MGHRA; CDR2 reads YSYEKL. This CDR3 has 16 amino acids. For the CDR3, the DNA is TGCGCCAGCAGCCAGCTGGGAGGGGGCGTCGACACTGAAGCTTTCTTT. Residues: CASSQLGGGVDTEAFF.

There are many counts of this clonotype. This chain uses TRBV6-2 or TRBV6-3 with TRBJ1-6, with D hard to call. Germline V gene data show CDR1 as MNHEY and CDR2 as SVGEGT. V was cut by 5 bases and J by 8 bases, with 10 bases left in between. The CDR3 loop spans 13 amino acids. The CDR3 coding sequence is TGTGCCAGCAGTCCCGCCTGGCATTCACCCCTCCACTTT. This encodes CASSPAWHSPLHF.

This clonotype was seen repeatedly, ten times or more. The J gene is TRBJ1-1, the V gene TRBV12-3 or TRBV12-4, with a weak D call TRBD1 (5 bases). The CDR3 runs 12 residues. Trimming shortened V by 7 bases and J by 4 bases, and 10 bases separated the two germline ends. The CDR3 region is CASTDSRTEAFF. CDR3 nucleotides: TGTGCCAGCACAGACAGCCGCACTGAAGCTTTCTTT.

Turning to this clonotype: Compared with germline, one end of the junction differs, possibly owing to a read error. This sequence joins TRBV25-1 and TRBJ2-2; 10 nucleotides agree with TRBD2. Germline loops: CDR1 MGHDK, CDR2 SYGVNS. The CDR3 consists of 16 residues. CDR3 residues: CASSGLAGGSAGKLFF. The DNA of the CDR3 is TGTGCCAGCAGTGGATTAGCGGGAGGTAGCGCCGGGAAGCTGTTTTTT.

This clonotype was recorded at least ten times. V is TRBV9 and J is TRBJ1-2; no definite D call. V gave up 0 bases and J gave up 8 bases, with 8 bases separating them. Germline V gives CDR1 SGDLS, CDR2 YYNGEE. The CDR3 is 12 amino acids. CDR3: CASSVEEVGYTF. Written as DNA, the CDR3 is TGTGCCAGCAGCGTAGAGGAAGTCGGCTACACCTTC. Filled out from reference TRBV9 and TRBJ1-2, the complete variable domain reads DSGVTQTPKHLITATGQRVTLRCSPRSGDLSVYWYQQSLDQGLQFLIQYYNGEERAKGNILERFSAQQFPDLHSELNLSSLELGDSALYFCASSVEEVGYTFGSGTRLTVV.

This clonotype has at least ten counts. J is TRBJ1-1 and V is TRBV15; D perhaps matches TRBD1 (5 bases). Trimming cost V 1 base and J 7 bases, with 16 bases left between them. Germline CDR1 reads LNHNV; CDR2 reads YYDKDF (reference sequence). The CDR3 extends over 15 amino acids. In DNA, the CDR3 is TGTGCCACCAGCAGAGTAGGCAGGGCGGTCGGTGAAGCTTTCTTT. It yields the protein CATSRVGRAVGEAFF.

This chain uses TRBV24-1 with TRBJ2-7, with D hard to call. V was trimmed by 3 bases and J by 6 bases, leaving 14 bases between them. The CDR3 runs 14 residues. Germline V lookup: CDR1 KGHDR, CDR2 SFDVKD. CDR3 coding DNA: TGTGCCACCAGTGATCGATCCCAGGTGGGCGAGCAGTACTTC. It specifies CATSDRSQVGEQYF.

On this clonotype: A clone one base away is much larger, so this may be a read error. The rearrangement joins TRBV6-1 to TRBJ1-5; D is unclear. The CDR3 totals 16 residues. CDR1 MNHNS and CDR2 SASEGT come from the germline V gene. The CDR3 nucleotides are TGTGCCAGCAGGATAGGGCAGGTCGTTGGCAATCAGCCCCTGCATTTT. Translating gives CASRIGQVVGNQPLHF.

Concerning this clonotype itself: A much larger clonotype is one base distant, so this may be a read error. The CDR3 end shows no conserved phenylalanine or tryptophan, and so a read error is likely. The V gene is TRBV27, the J gene TRBJ1-2, with 8 bases aligning to TRBD1. This CDR3 has 14 residues. With 6 bases clipped from V and 7 bases from J, the junction kept 10 bases outside the gene matches. CDR1 and CDR2 from the germline V gene are MNHEY and SMNVEV (reference sequence). CDR3 sequence (DNA): TGTGCCAGCAGCCTTGTCGGACAGGGAGGTGGCTACACCGTC. This translates into CASSLVGQGGGYTV.

This clonotype was detected ten times or more. The chain has TRBV12-3 or TRBV12-4 and TRBJ1-3; 11 bases agree with TRBD1. This CDR3 has 14 residues. V lost 2 bases, J lost 8 bases, and 2 bases stayed unmatched. In DNA, the CDR3 is TGTGCCAGCAGTTTATCGGGACAGGGGGACACCATATATTTT. Translation gives CASSLSGQGDTIYF.